Listed below are T cell receptor beta chains from one sample, sequenced in a study of CD8 T cells in ankylosing spondylitis. TCRdb fed the 5' RACE reads into MiXCR, producing one record per CDR3 protein. This sample carries under 550,000 distinct CDR3 sequences, 25% to 30% of them seen once, and the ten largest clones take 0.89%. Sequenced input: blood, either unsorted or a sorted T cell fraction (not recorded which). Receptor source: a male donor with ankylosing spondylitis. Each CDR3 is given with its conserved first and last residue. A D gene is named only where the DNA matches it firmly. A row's size may be missing; if present it is once, few, many or a size class.

v_call	clone_size	j_call	d_call	cdr3_aa	cdr3_nt
TRBV7-2	-	TRBJ1-1	-	CASSLRETEAFF	TGTGCCAGCAGCCTCCGGGAGACTGAAGCTTTCTTT
TRBV6-5	-	TRBJ1-6	-	CASSYGRGSNNSPLHF	TGTGCCAGCAGTTATGGTCGAGGGAGCAATAATTCACCCCTCCACTTT
TRBV10-3	few	TRBJ2-5	-	CAISPGETQYF	TGTGCCATCAGTCCCGGGGAGACCCAGTACTTC
TRBV9	-	TRBJ1-2	-	CASSVEPGAGYTF	TGTGCCAGCAGCGTAGAGCCAGGGGCTGGCTACACCTTC
TRBV20-1	-	TRBJ2-1	-	CSGETAAYNEQFF	TGCAGTGGTGAGACAGCGGCCTACAATGAGCAGTTCTTC
TRBV5-6	-	TRBJ2-3	-	CASSYIVSTQYF	TGTGCCAGCAGCTATATAGTATCTACGCAGTATTTT
TRBV7-9	-	TRBJ2-5	-	CASSFDVQETQYF	TGTGCCAGCAGCTTCGACGTCCAAGAGACCCAGTACTTC
TRBV29-1	few	TRBJ2-1	TRBD1	CSAPDRRSYNEQFF	TGCAGCGCCCCGGACAGGCGGTCCTACAATGAGCAGTTCTTC
TRBV2	few	TRBJ1-6	-	CASSEEGLSNSPLHF	TGTGCCAGCAGTGAAGAGGGCTTAAGCAATTCACCCCTCCACTTT
TRBV18	-	TRBJ1-1	-	CASSQQLNTEAFF	TGTGCCAGCTCACAACAGTTGAACACTGAAGCTTTCTTT
TRBV7-2	few	TRBJ2-4	-	CASSPIPGDIQYF	TGTGCCAGCAGCCCAATCCCGGGGGACATTCAGTACTTC
TRBV20-1	few	TRBJ2-5	TRBD1	CSATTGQGAEKTQYF	TGCAGTGCTACTACGGGACAGGGGGCGGAAAAGACCCAGTACTTC
TRBV25-1	few	TRBJ2-1	TRBD2	CASSDPRGDNEQFF	TGTGCCAGCAGTGATCCACGGGGGGACAATGAGCAGTTCTTC
TRBV12-3/TRBV12-4	many	TRBJ1-5	-	CASSLGVGGNQPQHF	TGTGCCAGCAGTTTAGGTGTGGGAGGCAATCAGCCCCAGCATTTT
TRBV12-3/TRBV12-4	-	TRBJ2-3	TRBD2	CASSLTREGTDTQYF	TGTGCCAGCAGTTTAACGCGGGAGGGCACAGATACGCAGTATTTT
TRBV27	-	TRBJ2-7	-	CASSSSTTMQYF	TGTGCCAGCAGTTCCTCTACCACGATGCAGTACTTC
TRBV7-9	-	TRBJ1-1	TRBD1	CASSFRTGATEAFF	TGTGCCAGCAGCTTCCGAACAGGGGCCACTGAAGCTTTCTTT
TRBV11-2	-	TRBJ1-6	TRBD1	CASSRRVAGGFSSYNSPLHF	TGTGCCAGCAGCCGGAGGGTGGCAGGGGGGTTCAGCTCCTATAATTCACCCCTCCACTTT
TRBV7-2	-	TRBJ2-7	TRBD1	CASTRDSEFSYEQYF	TGTGCCAGCACCCGGGACAGCGAATTCTCCTACGAGCAGTACTTC
TRBV24-1	few	TRBJ2-5	TRBD1	CATSDWGRGREETQYF	TGTGCCACCAGTGATTGGGGCAGGGGGCGCGAAGAGACCCAGTACTTC
TRBV4-1	many	TRBJ2-1	-	CASSQGVQLNYEQFF	TGCGCCAGCAGCCAAGGAGTTCAGCTGAACTATGAGCAGTTCTTC
TRBV6-1	few	TRBJ2-1	TRBD2	CAGSSGGPYNEQFF	TGTGCCGGTTCTAGCGGGGGACCCTACAATGAGCAGTTCTTC
TRBV14	-	TRBJ2-3	-	CASSPLVARPSTDTQYF	TGTGCCAGCAGCCCCCTGGTAGCGAGGCCGAGCACAGATACGCAGTATTTT
TRBV30	few	TRBJ2-3	-	CAWSAQVPGIGQYF	TGTGCCTGGAGTGCACAGGTCCCCGGTATAGGGCAGTATTTT
TRBV20-1	-	TRBJ2-7	TRBD2	CSASATSGSILYEQYF	TGCAGTGCTAGCGCTACTAGCGGGAGTATCCTCTACGAGCAGTACTTC
TRBV7-2	many	TRBJ1-2	-	CASSSQRSGYTF	TGTGCCAGCAGCTCGCAGCGCTCTGGCTACACCTTC
TRBV29-1	-	TRBJ1-2	-	CSVAGDGYGYTF	TGCAGCGTCGCAGGGGATGGCTATGGCTACACCTTC
TRBV5-1	-	TRBJ2-1	TRBD2	CASSSGSLHNEQFF	TGCGCCAGCAGCAGCGGGAGCCTACACAATGAGCAGTTCTTC
TRBV10-2	-	TRBJ2-7	TRBD1	CASSIRQGAPYEQYF	TGCGCCAGCAGTATAAGACAGGGGGCCCCCTACGAGCAGTACTTC
TRBV7-2	-	TRBJ1-4	-	CASSASGATNEKLFF	TGTGCCAGCAGCGCTTCAGGGGCGACTAATGAAAAACTGTTTTTT
TRBV20-1	few	TRBJ1-1	-	CSARREALNTEAFF	TGCAGTGCTAGAAGGGAAGCCCTGAACACTGAAGCTTTCTTT
TRBV6-1	few	TRBJ2-7	-	CARTRVRGGPRHF	TGTGCCAGAACCAGGGTTAGGGGCGGCCCTCGGCACTTC
TRBV7-2	few	TRBJ1-1	-	CASSLWGTANTEAFF	TGTGCCAGCAGCTTATGGGGGACGGCGAACACTGAAGCTTTCTTT
TRBV20-1	many	TRBJ2-1	TRBD2	CSARDPIVLAFEQFF	TGCAGTGCTAGAGATCCCATCGTACTAGCGTTTGAGCAGTTCTTC
TRBV7-2	-	TRBJ2-1	TRBD2	CASSPGTTSYNEQFF	TGTGCCAGCAGCCCCGGGACTACCTCCTACAATGAGCAGTTCTTC
TRBV9	-	TRBJ1-1	TRBD1	CASSAGGTEAFF	TGTGCCAGCAGCGCAGGGGGCACTGAAGCTTTCTTT
TRBV7-2	-	TRBJ2-3	-	CASSLGAGYESDTQYF	TGTGCCAGCAGCTTAGGTGCGGGTTACGAGTCAGATACGCAGTATTTT
TRBV9	-	TRBJ2-3	-	CASSPPGVSTDTQYF	TGTGCCAGCAGCCCACCGGGGGTAAGCACAGATACGCAGTATTTT
TRBV20-1	-	TRBJ2-1	TRBD2	CSAMAGGNNEQFF	TGCAGTGCTATGGCGGGAGGGAACAATGAGCAGTTCTTC
TRBV12-3/TRBV12-4	few	TRBJ2-3	-	CASSLGLVSTDTQYF	TGTGCCAGCAGTTTAGGCCTAGTGTCCACAGATACGCAGTATTTT
TRBV29-1	-	TRBJ1-2	-	CSVEQGTGYGYTF	TGCAGCGTTGAACAGGGGACGGGCTATGGCTACACCTTC
TRBV11-2	-	TRBJ1-6	-	CASSLGTTGPLHF	TGTGCCAGCAGCTTAGGAACTACCGGACCCCTCCACTTT
TRBV10-3	once	TRBJ2-4	TRBD2	CAIRAGLAGGENIQYF	TGTGCCATCAGGGCGGGACTAGCGGGAGGAGAAAACATTCAGTACTTC
TRBV5-1	-	TRBJ2-5	-	CASSSGTPPETQYF	TGCGCCAGCAGCTCCGGGACTCCCCCGGAGACCCAGTACTTC
TRBV10-2	-	TRBJ2-1	-	CASSYTQPRSGNEQFF	TGCGCCAGCAGTTACACACAGCCCCGTTCGGGGAATGAGCAGTTCTTC
TRBV29-1	-	TRBJ2-6	-	CSVEKTGSGANVLTF	TGCAGCGTTGAAAAGACTGGGTCTGGGGCCAACGTCCTGACTTTC
TRBV7-2	-	TRBJ2-5	-	CASSLVTGLQETQYF	TGTGCCAGCAGCTTAGTGACAGGCCTGCAAGAGACCCAGTACTTC
TRBV20-1	-	TRBJ2-5	-	CSALEGWETQYF	TGCAGTGCTCTGGAGGGCTGGGAGACCCAGTACTTC
TRBV20-1	-	TRBJ2-5	TRBD1	CSALRTGSQETQYF	TGCAGTGCCCTTCGGACAGGGTCCCAAGAGACCCAGTACTTC
TRBV20-1	-	TRBJ2-3	-	CSAGGLFPEITDTQYF	TGCAGTGCTGGAGGACTGTTCCCAGAGATAACAGATACGCAGTATTTT
TRBV29-1	many	TRBJ2-3	-	CSVAQGRSTDTQYF	TGCAGCGTTGCGCAGGGCCGAAGCACAGATACGCAGTATTTT
TRBV12-3/TRBV12-4	many	TRBJ2-7	-	CASRDGTVDYYEQYF	TGTGCCAGCAGGGACGGGACAGTGGACTACTACGAGCAGTACTTC